This T cell receptor (beta chain) was retrieved from a study of PD-L1 blockade in urothelial cancer. This CDR3 contains 16 residues. The V and J ends lost 0 bases and 3 bases respectively, with 14 bases between them. Germline lookup yields CDR1 MRHNA and CDR2 SNTAGT. The repertoire was sequenced with immunoSEQ multiplex PCR; TCRdb's copy has only in-frame clones and lacks some. This table has some 120,000 clones, about 88% appearing once. The time point here: pretreatment peripheral blood. The sequence derives from a man between 45 and 60 years old with urothelial cancer. Sequencing was performed on PBMCs, taken around atezolizumab (anti-PD-L1) treatment. J is TRBJ1-1 and V is TRBV6-4, with a tentative D call TRBD1 (5 bases). CDR3 loop: CASSDSLRAVYTEAFF. CDR3 sequence (DNA): TGTGCCAGCAGTGACTCCCTCAGGGCGGTGTACACTGAAGCTTTCTTT.